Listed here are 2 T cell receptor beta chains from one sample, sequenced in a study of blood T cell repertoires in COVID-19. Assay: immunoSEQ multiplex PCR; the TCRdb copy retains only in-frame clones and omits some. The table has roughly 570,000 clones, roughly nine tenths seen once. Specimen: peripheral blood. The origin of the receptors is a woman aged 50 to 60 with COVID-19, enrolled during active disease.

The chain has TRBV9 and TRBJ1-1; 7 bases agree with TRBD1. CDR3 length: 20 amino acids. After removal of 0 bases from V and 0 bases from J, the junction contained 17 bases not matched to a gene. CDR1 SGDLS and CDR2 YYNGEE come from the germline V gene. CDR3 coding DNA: TGTGCCAGCAGCGTAGCTGTGAAGGTAGGGCAGGGGGATATGAACACTGAAGCTTTCTTT. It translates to CASSVAVKVGQGDMNTEAFF.

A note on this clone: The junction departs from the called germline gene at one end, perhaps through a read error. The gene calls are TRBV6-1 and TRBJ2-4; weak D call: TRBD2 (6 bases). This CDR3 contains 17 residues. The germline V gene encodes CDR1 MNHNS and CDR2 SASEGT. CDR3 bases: TGTGCCAGCAGCGAAGTAAGCCTTTGGACGGGGGAGAACATTCAGTACTTC. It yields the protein CASSEVSLWTGENIQYF.